One sample yielded the 3 T cell receptor beta chains listed below, sequenced in a study of blood T cell repertoires in COVID-19. Sequencing was performed with immunoSEQ multiplex PCR; in TCRdb, only in-frame clones are kept and a portion is missing. The table shows under 300,000 clones, with roughly 90% occurring only once. The sample was PBMCs or T cells enriched from blood (not recorded which). The receptors were sampled from a woman in her 40s with acute COVID-19.

The J gene is TRBJ2-3, the V gene TRBV29-1; a possible D gene is TRBD1 (5 bases). V was shortened by 4 bases and J by 2 bases, with 10 bases between the two germline ends. CDR3 length: 13 residues. Germline V gene sequence: CDR1 SQVTM, CDR2 ANQGSEA. The CDR3 DNA reads TGCAGCGTTGCGGGCAGGGCCACAGATACGCAGTATTTT. Translating gives CSVAGRATDTQYF.

The gene calls are TRBV12-3 or TRBV12-4 and TRBJ2-5; a possible D gene is TRBD2 (6 bases). V was trimmed by 3 bases and J by 2 bases, leaving 7 bases between them. The CDR3 totals 13 residues. The CDR3 loop is CASSFGGQETQYF. CDR3 nucleotides: TGTGCCAGCAGTTTTGGAGGGCAAGAGACCCAGTACTTC.

This chain uses TRBV4-2 with TRBJ1-1, with 7 positions matching TRBD1. This CDR3 is built from 16 residues. The germline CDR1 and CDR2 sequences are LGHNA and YNFKEQ. Trimming removed 7 bases from V and 1 base from J; junction bases left unmatched: 12. CDR3 nucleotides: TGTGCCAGCAACACAAGGGGGCAGGGGTCGAACACTGAAGCTTTCTTT. The encoded protein is CASNTRGQGSNTEAFF.